The clone carrying this T cell receptor beta chain showed up many times. As yet, its antigen is unknown. At one end the junction does not follow the germline gene, possibly because of a read error. Investigators profiled TCR beta VDJ and CDR3 from genomic DNA template. Each CDR3 protein is one row after TCRdb ran MiXCR on the reads. Of 75,000 to 90,000 distinct CDR3 sequences in the sample, approximately 45% were seen once. This record belongs to a study of CD8+CD57+ T cells in acquired aplastic anemia. For the study at large: The DNA of sorted CD4+ and CD8+ cells averaged 3.2 ug. General observations from the study: Both patients and controls carried the same twenty-nine CD8+ CDR3 sequences.

The CDR3 length is 13 residues. Germline V lookup: CDR1 MNHEY, CDR2 SMNVEV (reference sequence). This rearrangement joins TRBV27 to TRBJ2-1, with TRBD2 matching 13 bases. Sequences were obtained from sorted CD4+, CD8+, or CD8+CD57+ T cells (not recorded which) from PBMCs. This clonotype was obtained from a human donor in good health, serving as a control. CDR3 nucleotide sequence: TGTGCCAGCAGACAGGGACTAGCGGGAAGTCTGTCCTTC. This codes for CASRQGLAGSLSF.